The rows below give T cell receptor beta chains drawn from one sample of a study of blood T cells in healthy people across ages. Using its own MiXCR run on the 5' RACE reads, TCRdb lists one record per CDR3 protein. Of hundreds of thousands of distinct CDR3 sequences listed, about 30% were seen once; the top ten hold around 16%. Material for sequencing was blood. The receptors were sampled from a woman older than 75 in good health. Both conserved end residues are part of each CDR3. The D gene is left open where the match is weak. Some rows have no size entry. The others give once, few or many, or a class for an expanded clone.

D,V,size,J,DNA,CDR3
.,TRBV7-3,many,TRBJ2-7,TGTGCCAGCAGCGATACAGGGTTCTCCTACGAGCAGTACTTC,CASSDTGFSYEQYF
.,TRBV5-1,.,TRBJ1-1,TGCGCCAGCAGCCCCTCCTCATTGTTCACTGAAGCTTTCTTT,CASSPSSLFTEAFF
.,TRBV7-2,many,TRBJ1-1,TGTGCCAGCAGCCGACCGACAGGTCCAGGCACTGAAGCTTTCTTT,CASSRPTGPGTEAFF
TRBD2,TRBV6-2/TRBV6-3,few,TRBJ2-1,TGTGCCAGCAGGGGGGGACTAGCGGGGGTTTTCTACAATGAGCAGTTCTTC,CASRGGLAGVFYNEQFF
TRBD2,TRBV11-2,.,TRBJ2-3,TGTGCCGGCAGCTTACTAAGCGGGGTGACCGATACGCGGTATTTT,CAGSLLSGVTDTRYF
.,TRBV20-1,many,TRBJ1-5,TGCAGTGCTAGAAAGGACATCGACCAGCATTTT,CSARKDIDQHF
TRBD1,TRBV28,.,TRBJ1-2,TGTGCCAGCAGTCGACCCCGGACAGGGAAAAGTGGCTACACCTTC,CASSRPRTGKSGYTF
TRBD1,TRBV11-3,few,TRBJ2-7,TGTGCCAGCAGCTTTGGGACAGGGGGGTTGTACGAGCAGTACTTC,CASSFGTGGLYEQYF
.,TRBV3-1,many,TRBJ1-2,TGTGCCAGCAGCCAAGTCGCACAGAACTATGGCTACACCTTC,CASSQVAQNYGYTF
.,TRBV3-1,many,TRBJ2-3,TGTGCCAGCAGCTTCCGCGCGGGGGCGGATACGCAGTATTTT,CASSFRAGADTQYF
TRBD1,TRBV10-3,.,TRBJ1-2,TGTGCCATCAGTCACCGGGACAGGGGATCCTATGGCTACACCTTC,CAISHRDRGSYGYTF
.,TRBV6-5,few,TRBJ1-5,TGTGCCACCTGCGCTCGGAGGACTAGCAATCAGCCCCAGCATTTT,CATCARRTSNQPQHF
.,TRBV6-2/TRBV6-3,many,TRBJ1-1,TGTGCCAGCAGTTCCAATGGGGGGTACAGCGAAGCTTTCTTT,CASSSNGGYSEAFF
.,TRBV30,.,TRBJ2-7,TGTGCCTGGTTGGGCAGTTCCTACGAGCAGTACTTC,CAWLGSSYEQYF
.,TRBV19,many,TRBJ2-1,TGTGCCAGTAGTATCACCCTCGGGGGTGAGCAGTTCTTC,CASSITLGGEQFF